This T cell receptor beta chain appears in the sequencing data of a study of blood T cell repertoires in COVID-19. In the study overall: Samples taken during acute and convalescent COVID-19 were collected in the United States, Italy and Spain. In each case, the material was cDNA or gDNA derived from T cells, B-cell-depleted T cells, or PBMCs.

As processed by the authors: The authors estimated nucleated cell counts from reference gene primer amplification. Repertoires were generated with immunoSEQ multiplex PCR, while TCRdb's copy carries only in-frame clones and drops some. V, J and clone size are taken as reported in that table, and D and trimming were inferred from the DNA itself. The profile shows fewer than 60,000 clones, approximately 90% of them singletons. V gave up 4 bases and J gave up 3 bases, with 10 bases separating them. Germline CDR1 is SGDLS and CDR2 is YYNGEE. There are 13 residues in the CDR3. The chain uses TRBV9 and TRBJ2-5; no reliable D call. Sequencing was performed on peripheral blood. The source is a human donor with acute or convalescent COVID-19. The donor label of this sample is uncertain. The CDR3 here is CASSFRLEETQYF. In nucleotides, the CDR3 is TGTGCCAGCAGCTTTCGACTGGAAGAGACCCAGTACTTC.